This T cell receptor (beta chain) was documented in a study of cytomegalovirus exposure and HLA in healthy donors. The V gene's germline CDR1 is GTSNPN and CDR2 SVGIG (reference sequence). The CDR3 spans 13 residues. V shed 0 bases and J shed 5 bases, with 10 bases lying between them. In the PCR, 60 Vbeta and 13 Jbeta primers were used. This table comes from immunoSEQ multiplex PCR, and its TCRdb copy is limited to in-frame clones, with some not included. The table records roughly 130,000 clones, around 70% of them present only once. The TCR comes from a man between 40 and 49 years old in good health and CMV-seropositive. The chain has TRBV30 and TRBJ2-5; D perhaps matches TRBD1 (5 bases). Input material: PBMCs. CDR3 protein: CAWSVGPRETQYF. The CDR3 nucleotides read TGTGCCTGGAGTGTGGGGCCGCGGGAGACCCAGTACTTC.